This T cell receptor (beta chain) was profiled in a study of cytomegalovirus exposure and HLA in healthy donors. A multiplex PCR was run with 60 Vbeta primers and 13 Jbeta primers. TCRdb's copy holds only in-frame clones and misses some; the assay was immunoSEQ multiplex PCR. The table includes roughly 100,000 clones, 60% to 80% detected once. Trimming removed 4 bases at V and 2 bases at J, with 8 bases between. The CDR3 is 12 amino acids. The germline gives CDR1 SQVTM, CDR2 ANQGSEA. The donors comprised healthy bone marrow donors. At collection, donors were nominally healthy, but unrecorded immune exposures were probable.

V usage is TRBV29-1 and J usage is TRBJ2-5, with D hard to call. This TCR was recovered from a boy aged 5-17 years in good health and CMV-seronegative. Sequencing was carried out using PBMCs. The DNA of the CDR3 is TGCAGCGTTGCGGCCGGGCAAGAGACCCAGTACTTC. Amino acid sequence: CSVAAGQETQYF.